This TCR beta chain was profiled in a study of regulatory T cells in long-lasting Graves disease. This clonotype was counted at least ten times. Time point meaning: persistent/refractory GD, antithyroid drugs over 5 years with positive TRAb. Following extraction of RNA from PBMCs, that RNA was used to make the TCR library. Building of the TCR beta libraries involved iRepertoire HTBI primers and Arm-PCR of CDR3 regions. TCRdb passed the multiplex PCR reads through MiXCR, listing each CDR3 protein once. The sample contains around 450,000 distinct CDR3 sequences, roughly a fifth of which appear only once. The junction had 7 bases not matched to a gene; V was cut back by 6 bases and J by 1 base. Germline values: CDR1 MDHEN, CDR2 SYDVKM. The CDR3 spans 15 residues.

The material was peripheral blood mononuclear cells (PBMCs), obtained when the disease was refractory, from a patient treated with antithyroid drugs. The sequence derives from a female donor with Graves disease. The V call is TRBV28, the J call TRBJ2-7; TRBD1 matches 9 bases. The CDR3 is CASRSTGTGSYEQYF. The CDR3 bases are TGTGCCAGCAGGTCGACCGGGACAGGGTCCTACGAGCAGTACTTC.